These 24 T cell receptor beta chains originate from one sample sequenced in a study of tissue T cells after allogeneic stem cell transplantation. Sample time point: mouse harvest day 7 after allogeneic transplant. Tail vein injection delivered 10^7 T-cell-depleted bone marrow cells and 10^6 splenic CD5+ T cells. The assay was immunoSEQ multiplex PCR, and TCRdb's table has in-frame clones only and misses some. The data hold thousands of clones, with approximately 46% observed a single time. The sample consisted of gut tissue. Source of these receptors: a female BALB/c mouse given C57BL/6 T cells with graft-versus-host disease after an allogeneic hematopoietic cell transplant.

This clone has a handful of counts. These gene names are mouse names. The CDR3 goes on 1 residue after the read ends, and that part is filled in from the germline J gene. The chain carries TRBV13-2 and TRBJ1-2, with 12 bases that match TRBD1. The germline CDR1 and CDR2 sequences are NNHNN and SYGAGS (reference sequence). V lost 1 base to trimming and J lost 5 bases; unmatched junction nucleotides: 6. The CDR3 length is 16 residues. CDR3 sequence: CASGDRGQGARSDYTF. The CDR3 bases that were read are TGTGCCAGCGGTGATAGGGGACAGGGGGCGAGGTCCGACTACACC.

For this clone: Mouse germline and gene names are used. The CDR3 region is CASSLSGRGNTLYF. The sequenced part of the CDR3 DNA is TGTGCCAGCAGTCTGTCTGGGAGAGGAAATACGCTCTAT. This sequence joins TRBV26 and TRBJ1-3; D is uncertain. The read falls 1 residue short of the CDR3 end, and the missing part is taken from the germline J gene. CDR1 and CDR2 from the germline V gene are KGHPV and FQNQEV (reference sequence). With 0 bases removed from V and 4 bases from J, the gap between germline ends came to 7 bases. The CDR3 sequence is 14 residues long.

Concerning this clone: Each gene name is a mouse one. Read coverage stops 1 residue before the CDR3 terminus; the germline J gene supplies the remainder. The gene calls are TRBV1 and TRBJ2-3; 8 bases line up with TRBD2. This CDR3 spans 18 amino acids. CDR1 and CDR2 from the germline V gene are NSQYPW and LRSPGD (reference sequence). With 0 bases clipped from V and 0 bases from J, the junction kept 8 bases outside the gene matches. Incomplete CDR3 DNA: TGCACCTGCAGTGCAGATTCCCCGACTGGGGTTAGTGCAGAAACGCTGTAT. Amino acid sequence: CTCSADSPTGVSAETLY. Given in full, the CDR3 is CTCSADSPTGVSAETLYF.

Regarding this clone: Gene names refer to mouse genes. The read terminates 1 residue before the CDR3 end, so the remaining end is supplied by the germline J gene. V and J are TRBV4 and TRBJ2-5, with TRBD2 identical over 9 bases. This CDR3 region has 14 residues. The germline V gene encodes CDR1 LGHDT and CDR2 YNNKQL (reference sequence). With 4 bases clipped from V and 5 bases from J, the junction kept 4 bases outside the gene matches. CDR3 in amino acids: CASSSWGGRDTQYF. Partial CDR3 DNA: TGTGCCAGCAGCTCATGGGGGGGCCGAGACACCCAGTAC.

In the case of this clone: Gene names and germline match the mouse. The missing CDR3 end, 1 residue past where the read stops, is filled in from the germline J gene. The chain has TRBV3 and TRBJ1-1; maybe TRBD1 (5 bases). The CDR3 has 13 residues. CDR1 is SNHLY and CDR2 is FYNGKV in the germline V gene (reference sequence). The V end lost 5 bases, the J end lost 1 base, and 8 bases lay between the germline ends. The CDR3 loop is CASSTGRNTEVFF. The CDR3 DNA, read in part, is TGTGCCAGCAGCACGGGACGAAACACAGAAGTCTTC. The entire variable domain, with the rest obtained from reference TRBV3 and TRBJ1-1, is as follows: GPKVLQIPSHQIIDMGQMVTLNCDPVSNHLYFYWYKQILGQQMEFLVNFYNGKVMEKSKLFKDQFSVERPDGSYFTLKIQPTALEDSAVYFCASSTGRNTEVFFGKGTRLTVV.

A word on this clone: Gene labels here are mouse ones. The sequenced fragment ends 1 residue before the CDR3 boundary, so the rest is inferred from the germline J gene. The chain is built from TRBV12-1 and TRBJ1-3; D unclear. Trimming took 4 bases from V and 0 from J, leaving 6 bases between them. The CDR3 is made up of 13 amino acids. Germline CDR1 reads SGHSN; CDR2 reads HYEKVE. The sequenced CDR3 bases are TGTGCCAGCTCCCTCCTTTCTGGAAATACGCTCTAT. As protein: CASSLLSGNTLY. Given in full, the CDR3 is CASSLLSGNTLYF.

This clone was recorded a few times. The genes and germline here are from mouse. With the read ending 1 residue before the CDR3 end, the germline J gene is used to fill in that end. The V call is TRBV5, the J call TRBJ2-7, with 8 bases aligning to TRBD2. Looked up from germline, CDR1 is LGHNA and CDR2 is YNLKQL (reference sequence). This CDR3 spans 15 amino acids. Losses at the gene ends were 0 bases for V and 4 bases for J; bases not matched to a gene: 5. The DNA read from the CDR3 is TGTGCCAGCAGCCAAGAATGGGGGGGGAATTATGAACAGTAC. It specifies CASSQEWGGNYEQY. The full CDR3 protein is CASSQEWGGNYEQYF.

There are a few counts of this clone. Gene and germline names: mouse. The read ends 1 residue early relative to the CDR3; the germline J gene fills the gap. This sequence joins TRBV12-2 and TRBJ1-6; tentatively, D is TRBD1 (6 bases). TRBJ1-6 is assigned to the ORF class and has an uncertain function. Germline assignment: CDR1 SGHLS and CDR2 HYDKME. Trimming cost V 3 bases and J 5 bases, with 13 bases left between them. This CDR3 region has 15 residues. CDR3 DNA (partial): TGTGCCAGCTCTGGCCGGGACAAAAATAATTCGCCCCTCTAC. Its protein product is CASSGRDKNNSPLY. The complete CDR3 reads CASSGRDKNNSPLYF.

As to this clone: These gene names are mouse names. Here the CDR3 reads CASSLVGSNTEVFF. The sequenced CDR3 bases are TGTGCCAGCAGCTTAGTGGGGTCAAACACAGAAGTCTTC. The V and J genes are TRBV3 and TRBJ1-1; D not resolved. The missing CDR3 end, 1 residue past where the read stops, is filled in from the germline J gene. This CDR3 is built from 14 residues. The ends were cut back, 1 base at V and 0 bases at J, with 6 bases in the middle. Germline CDR1 SNHLY, CDR2 FYNGKV (reference sequence).

A remark on this clone: Gene names are mouse gene names. Coverage ceases 1 residue before the CDR3 finishes, and the germline J gene fills in the end. This sequence joins TRBV13-2 and TRBJ2-4, with TRBD2 matching 9 bases. The CDR3 length is 17 residues. V was clipped by 1 base and J by 0 bases; unmatched bases: 6. Germline-derived CDR1 and CDR2 are NNHNN and SYGAGS (reference sequence). Partial CDR3 DNA: TGTGCCAGCGGTGATAAAGGACTGGGGTCTAGTCAAAACACCTTGTAC. As protein: CASGDKGLGSSQNTLY. The whole CDR3 protein is CASGDKGLGSSQNTLYF.

This clone was recorded once. Here the gene names and germline are mouse. The sequenced fragment ends 1 residue before the CDR3 boundary, so the rest is inferred from the germline J gene. The genes are TRBV3 and TRBJ1-2, with 10 bases aligning to TRBD1. This CDR3 region has 14 residues. Germline lookup yields CDR1 SNHLY and CDR2 FYNGKV (reference sequence). The V and J ends lost 5 bases and 3 bases, in that order; junction bases with no gene match: 3. CDR3 sequence: CASSQTGGDSDYTF. CDR3 bases read: TGTGCCAGCAGCCAGACAGGGGGCGACTCCGACTACACC.

This clone has a handful of counts. These gene names are mouse names. The read ends 1 residue before the CDR3 terminus; that terminus is restored from the germline J gene. J is TRBJ1-2 and V is TRBV3, with D perhaps TRBD1 (6 bases). CDR1 and CDR2 from the germline V gene are SNHLY and FYNGKV (reference sequence). V was clipped by 4 bases and J by 0 bases, with 9 bases between them. The CDR3 has 14 amino acids. CDR3 bases read: TGTGCCAGCAGCTCGACAGGAGCAAACTCCGACTACACC. Translated: CASSSTGANSDYT. The whole CDR3 reads CASSSTGANSDYTF.

In the case of this clone: Gene names are mouse gene names. The CDR3 end lies 1 residue beyond the end of the read and is filled in from the germline J gene. This chain links TRBV19 with TRBJ1-4, with 8 bases fitting TRBD1. Trimming removed 7 bases from V and 3 bases from J; junction bases left unmatched: 2. This CDR3 comprises 13 residues. CDR1 and CDR2 from the germline V gene are FNHDT and SITEND (reference sequence). CDR3: CASLRGPNERLFF. The covered CDR3 bases are TGTGCCAGCCTCAGGGGGCCCAACGAAAGATTATTT.

This clone has just one count. The gene symbols are mouse symbols. The read ends 1 residue early relative to the CDR3; the germline J gene fills the gap. The V gene is TRBV26, the J gene TRBJ2-3, with a weak D call TRBD2 (6 bases). V shed 0 bases and J shed 4 bases, with 8 bases lying between them. The germline V gene has CDR1 KGHPV and CDR2 FQNQEV (reference sequence). The CDR3 has 14 residues. The DNA read from the CDR3 is TGTGCCAGCAGTCTGTCCGGGGGGACAGAAACGCTGTAT. It translates to CASSLSGGTETLY. The full CDR3 reads CASSLSGGTETLYF. Using reference TRBV26 and TRBJ2-3 for the parts outside the CDR3, the full variable domain is NSKVIQTPRYLVKGQGQKAKMRCIPEKGHPVVFWYQQNKNNEFKFLINFQNQEVLQQIDMTEKRFSAECPSNSPCSLEIQSSEAGDSALYLCASSLSGGTETLYFGSGTRLTVL.

As for this clone: The gene names here belong to mouse. Read coverage stops 1 residue before the CDR3 terminus; the germline J gene supplies the remainder. This chain joins TRBV12-1 and TRBJ2-1; 8 nucleotides match TRBD2. Germline V CDR1 and CDR2: SGHSN, HYEKVE. The CDR3 contains 15 residues. Trimming removed 0 bases from V and 3 bases from J; junction bases left unmatched: 3. The DNA read from the CDR3 is TGTGCCAGCTCTCTCTCCGGGACTGGCTATGCTGAGCAGTTC. Translation: CASSLSGTGYAEQF. The whole CDR3 sequence is CASSLSGTGYAEQFF.

This clone occurred once. Genes and germline are mouse. The observed sequence ends 1 residue before the CDR3 terminus, with the missing tail filled in from the germline J gene. The V and J genes are TRBV26 and TRBJ1-3; the D is unclear. The length of the CDR3 is 15 residues. Germline CDR1 is KGHPV and CDR2 is FQNQEV (reference sequence). The V and J ends lost 2 bases and 0 bases respectively, with 8 bases between them. CDR3 DNA, as far as it was read: TGTGCCAGCAGTCTGGGGTCGCATTCTGGAAATACGCTCTAT. Its protein product is CASSLGSHSGNTLY. The CDR3, in full, reads CASSLGSHSGNTLYF.

A word on this clone: Genes and germline come from the mouse. The CDR3 spells CASSLSGNSGNTLYF. Partial CDR3 DNA: TGTGCCAGCAGTCTGTCGGGCAATTCTGGAAATACGCTCTAT. V and J are TRBV26 and TRBJ1-3; D call uncertain. The CDR3 is cut off 1 residue early in the read; its end comes from the germline J gene. CDR1 and CDR2 (germline): KGHPV, FQNQEV (reference sequence). The CDR3 consists of 15 residues. The V and J ends lost 0 bases and 0 bases respectively, with 6 bases between them.

Concerning this clone: Mouse gene names apply. The read comes to an end 1 residue before the CDR3 does, leaving the germline J gene to fill in the end. The chain recombines TRBV26 with TRBJ1-4; 7 positions match TRBD1. There are 15 residues in the CDR3. Per germline, CDR1 KGHPV and CDR2 FQNQEV (reference sequence). V was pared by 0 bases and J by 3 bases, with 1 base of the junction left unmatched. CDR3 bases read: TGTGCCAGCAGTCTGTCGACAGGGACCAACGAAAGATTATTT. This sequence encodes CASSLSTGTNERLF. The complete CDR3 reads CASSLSTGTNERLFF. The complete variable domain, with remaining parts taken from reference TRBV26 and TRBJ1-4, reads NSKVIQTPRYLVKGQGQKAKMRCIPEKGHPVVFWYQQNKNNEFKFLINFQNQEVLQQIDMTEKRFSAECPSNSPCSLEIQSSEAGDSALYLCASSLSTGTNERLFFGHGTKLSVL.

Concerning this clone: Gene names refer to mouse genes. The read gets to within 1 residue of the CDR3 end, and the germline J gene fills in the rest. This sequence joins TRBV31 and TRBJ2-2; D is uncertain. The CDR3 runs 15 residues. V lost 0 bases and J lost 0, with 8 bases in between. CDR1 and CDR2 (germline): GKSSPN, SITVG. The CDR3 reads CAWSLGQANTGQLYF. Partial CDR3 DNA: TGTGCCTGGAGTCTAGGGCAAGCAAACACCGGGCAGCTCTAC.

Points on this clone: Gene names refer to mouse genes. With the read ending 1 residue before the CDR3 end, the germline J gene is used to fill in that end. V and J are TRBV16 and TRBJ1-1; 8 bases match TRBD1. The CDR3 is made up of 13 amino acids. Germline values: CDR1 SGHSA, CDR2 FRNQAP. V trimming: 3 bases; J trimming: 5 bases; junction bases outside the gene matches: 2. Incomplete CDR3 DNA: TGTGCAAGCAGCTTGGACAGGGAGACAGAAGTCTTC. This gives the protein CASSLDRETEVF. The entire CDR3 reads CASSLDRETEVFF.

This clone was counted between two and nine times. Gene names and germline match the mouse. CDR3 DNA (partial): TGTGCCAGCAGTCTCCGGGACAGGGCCACCGGGCAGCTCTAC. It specifies CASSLRDRATGQLY. The full CDR3 is CASSLRDRATGQLYF. The J gene is TRBJ2-2, the V gene TRBV26; 9 bases line up with TRBD1. The CDR3 end falls 1 residue outside the read, so it is completed with the germline J gene. Germline values: CDR1 KGHPV, CDR2 FQNQEV (reference sequence). After removal of 3 bases from V and 4 bases from J, the junction contained 3 bases not matched to a gene. The CDR3 has 15 residues.

This clone counts as medium-sized. Gene names follow the mouse nomenclature. Read coverage stops 1 residue before the CDR3 terminus; the germline J gene supplies the remainder. The chain couples TRBV26 to TRBJ2-7, with 7 bases identical to TRBD2. The CDR3 sequence is 12 residues long. Germline-derived CDR1 and CDR2 are KGHPV and FQNQEV (reference sequence). V dropped 2 bases and J dropped 6; count of bases not matched to a gene: 1. CDR3 bases read: TGTGCCAGCAGTCTGGGACTGGTTGAACAGTAC. This translates into CASSLGLVEQY. The entire CDR3 reads CASSLGLVEQYF.

About this clone: The listed genes are named as in mouse. With the read ending 1 residue before the CDR3 end, the germline J gene is used to fill in that end. The rearrangement joins TRBV3 to TRBJ2-2, with 7 bases lining up with TRBD1. V lost 5 bases and J lost 4; bases outside the gene matches: 1. Per the germline V gene, CDR1 is SNHLY and CDR2 is FYNGKV (reference sequence). The CDR3 covers 13 residues. Incomplete CDR3 DNA: TGTGCCAGCAGCCCAGGGGGCACCGGGCAGCTCTAC. It yields the protein CASSPGGTGQLY. The complete CDR3 reads CASSPGGTGQLYF.

Worth noting for this clone: The genes and germline here are from mouse. The read gets to within 1 residue of the CDR3 end, and the germline J gene fills in the rest. The sample contains more than one DNA sequence encoding this CDR3. The V call is TRBV26, the J call TRBJ2-4; D is undetermined. Germline-derived CDR1 and CDR2 are KGHPV and FQNQEV (reference sequence). Trimming left V 0 bases short and J 1 base short, with 2 bases between. The length of the CDR3 is 13 residues. The CDR3 spells CASSLSGQNTLYF. CDR3 bases read: TGTGCCAGCAGTCTGTCGGGTCAAAACACCTTGTAC.